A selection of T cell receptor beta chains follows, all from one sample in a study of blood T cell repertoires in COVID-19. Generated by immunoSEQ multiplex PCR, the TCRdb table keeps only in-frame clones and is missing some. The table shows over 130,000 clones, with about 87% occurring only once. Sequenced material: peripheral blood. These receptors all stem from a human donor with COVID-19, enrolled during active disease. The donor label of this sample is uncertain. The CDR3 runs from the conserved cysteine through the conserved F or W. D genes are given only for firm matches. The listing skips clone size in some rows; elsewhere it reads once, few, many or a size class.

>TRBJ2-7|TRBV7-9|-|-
TGTGCCAGCAGCTTAGAACAGGGATTCTACGAGCAGTACTTC
CASSLEQGFYEQYF
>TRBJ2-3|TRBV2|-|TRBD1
TGTGCCAGCAGTACTGACAGGGCAGATACGCAGTATTTT
CASSTDRADTQYF
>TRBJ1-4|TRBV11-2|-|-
TGTGCCAGCAGCTTAGAGGGGGCGCCTAATGAAAAACTGTTTTTT
CASSLEGAPNEKLFF
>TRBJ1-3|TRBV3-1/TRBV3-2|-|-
TGTGCCAGCAGCCATCGGGCCCGGAGGAGTGGAAACACCATATATTTT
CASSHRARRSGNTIYF
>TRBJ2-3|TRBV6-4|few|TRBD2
TGTGCCAGCAGTGAATCTAGCGGGAGCACAGATACGCAGTATTTT
CASSESSGSTDTQYF
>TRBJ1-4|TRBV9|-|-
TGTGCCAGCAGCGTAGGCCCGGCAACTAATGAAAAACTGTTTTTT
CASSVGPATNEKLFF
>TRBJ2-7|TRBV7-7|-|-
TGTGCTAGCAGTTGGGGGGTCGGCAGGGACTACGAGCAGTACTTC
CASSWGVGRDYEQYF
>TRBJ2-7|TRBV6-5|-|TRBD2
TGTGCCAGCAGTTACGGGGGAGGGGACTCCTACGAGCAGTACTTC
CASSYGGGDSYEQYF
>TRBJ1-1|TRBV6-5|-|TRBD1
TGTGCCAGCAGAATACAGGGGGCCGACACTGAAGCTTTCTTT
CASRIQGADTEAFF
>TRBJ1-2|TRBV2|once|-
TGTGCCAGCATCTTTTCCGGGAATGACTATGGCTACACCTTC
CASIFSGNDYGYTF
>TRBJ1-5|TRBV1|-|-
TGCACCAGCAGCCAAGGGGGCCTTTGTTGCAATCAGCCCCAGCATTTT
CTSSQGGLCCNQPQHF
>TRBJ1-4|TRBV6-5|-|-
TGTGCCAGCAGTCGAGATGAAAAACTGTTTTTT
CASSRDEKLFF
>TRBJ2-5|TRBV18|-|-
TGTGCCAGCTCACTCAGTGTGGGCAGAATCCACCAAGAGACCCAGTACTTC
CASSLSVGRIHQETQYF
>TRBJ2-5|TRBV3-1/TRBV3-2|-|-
TGTGCCAGCAGCCAAGATCGTAGCGGACAAGAGACCCAGTACTTC
CASSQDRSGQETQYF
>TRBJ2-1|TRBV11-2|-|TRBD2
TGTGCCAGCAGCCCCTACGGGACTAGCGGGGGGACTTACAATGAGCAGTTCTTC
CASSPYGTSGGTYNEQFF
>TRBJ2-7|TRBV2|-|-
TGTGCCAGCAATCCCCATTTGACAGGCTACGAGCAGTACTTC
CASNPHLTGYEQYF
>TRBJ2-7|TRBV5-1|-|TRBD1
TGCGCCAGCAGCTTACAGGGGGCTTTCGAGCAGTACTTC
CASSLQGAFEQYF
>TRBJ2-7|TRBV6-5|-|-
TGTGCCAGCAGTTACTCGACGGGCGGGGCCTCCTACGAGCAGTACTTC
CASSYSTGGASYEQYF
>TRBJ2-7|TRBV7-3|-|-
TGTGCCAGCAGCTCCCGAGGGGGAGCTTACGAGCAGTACTTC
CASSSRGGAYEQYF
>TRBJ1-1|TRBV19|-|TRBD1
TGTGCCAGTAGACCTCCCGGACAGGGGGCTACTGAAGCTTTCTTT
CASRPPGQGATEAFF
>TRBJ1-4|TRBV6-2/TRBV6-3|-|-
TGTGCCAGCAGTGACAAAGGCAGGGGAGATGAAAAACTGTTTTTT
CASSDKGRGDEKLFF
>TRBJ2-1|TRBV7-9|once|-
TGTGCCAGCAGCCAAGCCGGGACTGAGAATGAGCAGTTCTTC
CASSQAGTENEQFF
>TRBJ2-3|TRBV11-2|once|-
TGTGCCAGCAGCTTAGGAGAGAGGGCAGATACGCAGTATTTT
CASSLGERADTQYF
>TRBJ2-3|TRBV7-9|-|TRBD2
TGTGCCAGCAGCTTAGAACCGGGACTAGCGGGGGGGCCTTTAGATACGCAGTATTTT
CASSLEPGLAGGPLDTQYF
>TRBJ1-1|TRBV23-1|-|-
TGCGCCAGCAGTCAATTTGCAGGATACAACACTGAAGCTTTCTTT
CASSQFAGYNTEAFF
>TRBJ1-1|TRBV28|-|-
TGTGCCAGCAGTCGAGGGAGGCGGCTAGGCACTGAAGCTTTCTTT
CASSRGRRLGTEAFF
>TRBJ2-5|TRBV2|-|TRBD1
TGTGCCAGCAGCGCCGGGACAGGGAGCGAGACCCAGTACTTC
CASSAGTGSETQYF
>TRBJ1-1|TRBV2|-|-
TGTGCCAGCAGGGAAGATACGGGTAAGAAAGCTTTCTTT
CASREDTGKKAFF
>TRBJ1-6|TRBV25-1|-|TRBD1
TGTGCCAGCAGTTCCCCCGAGGACAGGGTAGGGTCACCCCTCCACTTT
CASSSPEDRVGSPLHF
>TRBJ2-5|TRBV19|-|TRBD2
TGTGCCAGTAGGAGACTAGCGGGGGAGACCCAGTACTTC
CASRRLAGETQYF
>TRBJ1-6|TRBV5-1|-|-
TGCGCCAGCAGCGAACCCGGACAGTGGGCACCCCTCCACTTT
CASSEPGQWAPLHF